These 13 T cell receptor beta chains were sequenced from one sample in a study of sequential checkpoint blockade in melanoma. Clones were sequenced by immunoSEQ multiplex PCR, and TCRdb holds only the in-frame ones, with some missing. The table lists some 4,900 clones, approximately 39% of them singletons. This sample's treatment: randomized to nivolumab then ipilimumab (arm A) or the reverse (arm B). Specimen: tumor tissue (inferred from file names), collected from a patient given nivolumab and ipilimumab in sequence. The receptors originated from a human donor with melanoma.

V usage is TRBV29-1 and J usage is TRBJ2-2; 7 positions match TRBD2. Germline CDR1 SQVTM, CDR2 ANQGSEA. With 5 bases clipped from V and 4 bases from J, the junction kept 7 bases outside the gene matches. This CDR3 spans 14 amino acids. Here the CDR3 reads CSVRIREVTGELFF. The CDR3 DNA reads as TGCAGCGTTCGTATCCGGGAGGTCACCGGGGAGCTGTTTTTT.

The chain recombines TRBV5-1 with TRBJ2-7, with D unclear. V lost 0 bases to trimming and J lost 2 bases, with 9 bases between them. Germline CDR1 SGHRS, CDR2 YFSETQ. The CDR3 has 14 amino acids. The CDR3 protein is CASSLVVQPYEQYF. CDR3 bases: TGCGCCAGCAGCTTGGTGGTACAGCCCTACGAGCAGTACTTC. The full variable domain, in which reference TRBV5-1 and TRBJ2-7 provide the parts outside the CDR3, is KAGVTQTPRYLIKTRGQQVTLSCSPISGHRSVSWYQQTPGQGLQFLFEYFSETQRNKGNFPGRFSGRQFSNSRSEMNVSTLELGDSALYLCASSLVVQPYEQYFGPGTRLTVT.

This chain links TRBV28 with TRBJ1-4; D might be TRBD1 (6 bases). The germline CDR1 and CDR2 sequences are MDHEN and SYDVKM. The germline V and J ends were trimmed by 1 base and 7 bases, with 16 bases remaining between them. CDR3 length: 16 residues. CDR3 DNA: TGTGCCAGCAGTTTATTTATCGGGACCAGGGGTGAAAAACTGTTTTTT. As protein: CASSLFIGTRGEKLFF.

This clone has a handful of counts. The rearrangement links TRBV9 to TRBJ2-7, with D tentatively TRBD1 (6 bases). CDR3 length: 13 amino acids. The ends were cut back, 10 bases at V and 9 bases at J, with 23 bases in the middle. The V gene's germline CDR1 is SGDLS and CDR2 YYNGEE. DNA of the CDR3: TGTGCCGGAGGCAGGGGCCCTTCGTCGGGGCAGTACTTC. Translated, it gives CAGGRGPSSGQYF. Based on the CDR3 plus reference TRBV9 and TRBJ2-7, the full variable domain is DSGVTQTPKHLITATGQRVTLRCSPRSGDLSVYWYQQSLDQGLQFLIQYYNGEERAKGNILERFSAQQFPDLHSELNLSSLELGDSALYFCAGGRGPSSGQYFGPGTRLTVT.

This clone was picked up a small number of times. This chain uses TRBV19 with TRBJ1-1; tentatively, D is TRBD1 (5 bases). V was cut by 2 bases and J by 5 bases, with 21 bases left in between. The CDR3 is made up of 17 amino acids. Germline CDR1 is LNHDA and CDR2 is SQIVND (reference sequence). The CDR3 sequence: CASSISLWQGRSTEAFF. CDR3 DNA sequence: TGTGCCAGTAGTATAAGTTTATGGCAGGGAAGGAGTACTGAAGCTTTCTTT.

CDR3 loop: CASSEDGGSNQPQHF. DNA of the CDR3: TGTGCCAGCAGTGAAGATGGGGGGAGCAATCAGCCCCAGCATTTT. The chain has TRBV6-1 and TRBJ1-5, with D possibly TRBD1 on 5 matching bases. The CDR3 loop spans 15 amino acids. With 1 base removed from V and 1 base from J, the gap between germline ends came to 8 bases. CDR1 is MNHNS and CDR2 is SASEGT in the germline V gene.

The gene calls are TRBV28 and TRBJ1-5, with D unresolved. The CDR3 loop spans 13 amino acids. The V end lost 5 bases, the J end lost 0 bases, and 5 bases lay between the germline ends. Looked up from germline, CDR1 is MDHEN and CDR2 is SYDVKM. In DNA, the CDR3 is TGTGCCAGCAGTGGGGATAGCAATCAGCCCCAGCATTTT. It codes for CASSGDSNQPQHF. Variable domain in full (rest from reference TRBV28 and TRBJ1-5): DVKVTQSSRYLVKRTGEKVFLECVQDMDHENMFWYRQDPGLGLRLIYFSYDVKMKEKGDIPEGYSVSREKKERFSLILESASTNQTSMYLCASSGDSNQPQHFGDGTRLSIL.

This clone was counted between two and nine times. The chain carries TRBV2 and TRBJ2-7; 8 bases map to TRBD1. Looked up from germline, CDR1 is SNHLY and CDR2 is FYNNEI. V was clipped by 6 bases and J by 6 bases; unmatched bases: 13. CDR3 length: 15 amino acids. The DNA of the CDR3 is TGTGCCAGCAGCGTTACCGGGACAGGATTGTCCGAGCAGTACTTC. This gives the protein CASSVTGTGLSEQYF. Combining the CDR3 with reference TRBV2 and TRBJ2-7 gives the whole variable domain EPEVTQTPSHQVTQMGQEVILRCVPISNHLYFYWYRQILGQKVEFLVSFYNNEISEKSEIFDDQFSVERPDGSNFTLKIRSTKLEDSAMYFCASSVTGTGLSEQYFGPGTRLTVT.

This clone was observed a single time. The chain carries TRBV5-1 and TRBJ2-3; TRBD2 is a possible D gene (5 bases). The CDR3 loop spans 15 amino acids. Germline values: CDR1 SGHRS, CDR2 YFSETQ. V was clipped by 2 bases and J by 0 bases, with 10 bases between them. CDR3 protein: CASSFEGYSTDTQYF. The CDR3 DNA reads TGCGCCAGCAGCTTTGAGGGTTACAGCACAGATACGCAGTATTTT. Variable domain in full (rest from reference TRBV5-1 and TRBJ2-3): KAGVTQTPRYLIKTRGQQVTLSCSPISGHRSVSWYQQTPGQGLQFLFEYFSETQRNKGNFPGRFSGRQFSNSRSEMNVSTLELGDSALYLCASSFEGYSTDTQYFGPGTRLTVL.

The chain has TRBV10-2 and TRBJ2-7, with TRBD1 as a possible D gene (5 bases). The CDR3 extends over 14 amino acids. V was trimmed by 5 bases and J by 2 bases, leaving 13 bases between them. Germline V lookup: CDR1 WSHSY, CDR2 SAAADI. CDR3 nucleotides: TGCGCCAGCAGTACAGGTCAATCGACCTACGAGCAGTACTTC. It specifies CASSTGQSTYEQYF.

The CDR3 sequence is CAWSVVGRKGYEQYF. DNA of the CDR3: TGTGCCTGGAGTGTTGTTGGGAGAAAGGGCTACGAGCAGTACTTC. The chain has TRBV30 and TRBJ2-7, with a tentative D call TRBD2 (5 bases). Germline loops: CDR1 GTSNPN, CDR2 SVGIG (reference sequence). This CDR3 contains 15 residues. V lost 0 bases, J lost 3 bases, and 15 bases lay in between.

J is TRBJ2-1 and V is TRBV9; tentatively, D is TRBD2 (5 bases). Trimming took 5 bases from V and 2 from J, leaving 11 bases between them. From germline, CDR1 is SGDLS and CDR2 YYNGEE. The CDR3 has 14 amino acids. The chain's CDR3 is CASRDSLTYNEQFF. The DNA for the CDR3 is TGTGCCAGCAGGGACTCCTTAACCTACAATGAGCAGTTCTTC.

This sequence joins TRBV29-1 and TRBJ1-2; D perhaps matches TRBD1 (6 bases). The germline CDR1 and CDR2 sequences are SQVTM and ANQGSEA. Between the trimmed V and J ends, which lost 6 bases and 4 bases, there was a span of 12 bases. This CDR3 has 12 amino acids. CDR3 sequence: CSVTGSTYGYTF. In nucleotides, the CDR3 is TGCAGCGTGACAGGTTCTACCTATGGCTACACCTTC. Using reference TRBV29-1 and TRBJ1-2 for the parts outside the CDR3, the full variable domain is SAVISQKPSRDICQRGTSLTIQCQVDSQVTMMFWYRQQPGQSLTLIATANQGSEATYESGFVIDKFPISRPNLTFSTLTVSNMSPEDSSIYLCSVTGSTYGYTFGSGTRLTVV.